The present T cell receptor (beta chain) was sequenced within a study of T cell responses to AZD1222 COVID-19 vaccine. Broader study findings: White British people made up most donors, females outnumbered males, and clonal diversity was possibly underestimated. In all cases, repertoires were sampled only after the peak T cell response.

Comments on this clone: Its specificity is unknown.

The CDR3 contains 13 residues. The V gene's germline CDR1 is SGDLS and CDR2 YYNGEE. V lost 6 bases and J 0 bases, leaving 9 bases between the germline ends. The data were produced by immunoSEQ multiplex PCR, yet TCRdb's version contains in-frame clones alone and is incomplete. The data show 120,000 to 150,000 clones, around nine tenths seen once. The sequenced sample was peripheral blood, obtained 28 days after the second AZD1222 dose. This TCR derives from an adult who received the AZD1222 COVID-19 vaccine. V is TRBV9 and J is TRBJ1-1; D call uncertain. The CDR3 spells CASTRSMNTEAFF. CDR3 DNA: TGTGCCAGCACAAGGAGCATGAACACTGAAGCTTTCTTT.